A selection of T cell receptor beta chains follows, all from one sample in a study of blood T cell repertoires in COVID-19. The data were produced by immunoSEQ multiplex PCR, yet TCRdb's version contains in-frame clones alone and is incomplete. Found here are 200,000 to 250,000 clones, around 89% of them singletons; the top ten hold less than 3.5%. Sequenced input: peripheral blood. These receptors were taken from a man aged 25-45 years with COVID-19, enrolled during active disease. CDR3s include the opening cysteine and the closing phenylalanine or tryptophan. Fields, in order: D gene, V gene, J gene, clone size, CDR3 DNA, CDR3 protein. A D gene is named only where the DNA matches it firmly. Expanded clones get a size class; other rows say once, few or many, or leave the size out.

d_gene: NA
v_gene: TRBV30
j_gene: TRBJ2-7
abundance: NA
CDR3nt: TGTGCCTGGAGTTCTGGGTCGGGGGAGCAGTACTTC
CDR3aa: CAWSSGSGEQYF

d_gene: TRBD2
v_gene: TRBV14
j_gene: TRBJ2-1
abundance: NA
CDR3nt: TGTGCCAGCAGCCCCCTCAGAGGGACTAGCGGGAGACGGGAGCAGTTCTTC
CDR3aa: CASSPLRGTSGRREQFF

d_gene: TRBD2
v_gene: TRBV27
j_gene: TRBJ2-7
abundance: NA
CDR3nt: TGTGCCAGCAGTTTATCCGGACTAGCGGGAGGTCGGGGTGACTACGAGCAGTACTTC
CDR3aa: CASSLSGLAGGRGDYEQYF

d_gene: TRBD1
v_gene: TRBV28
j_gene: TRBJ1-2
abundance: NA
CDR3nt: TGTGCCAGCAGGGGGACAGGAGCCTATGGCTACACCTTC
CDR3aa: CASRGTGAYGYTF

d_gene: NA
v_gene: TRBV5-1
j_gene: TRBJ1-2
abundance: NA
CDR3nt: TGCGCCAGCAGCGACTCACAGGGTAGTGGCTACACCTTC
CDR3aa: CASSDSQGSGYTF

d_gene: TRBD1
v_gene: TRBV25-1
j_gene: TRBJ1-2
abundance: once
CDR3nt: TGTGCCAGCAGTAGTACAGGGGCCTCTGGGAACTATGGCTACACCTTC
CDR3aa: CASSSTGASGNYGYTF

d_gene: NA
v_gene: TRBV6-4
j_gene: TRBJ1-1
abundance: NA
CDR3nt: TGTGCCAGCAGATGGACAGCCAACACTGAAGCTTTCTTT
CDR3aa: CASRWTANTEAFF

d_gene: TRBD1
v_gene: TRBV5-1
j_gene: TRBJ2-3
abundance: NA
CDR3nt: TGCGCCAGCAGCTTGTTTACTGGGACAGGGAGCACAGATACGCAGTATTTT
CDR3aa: CASSLFTGTGSTDTQYF

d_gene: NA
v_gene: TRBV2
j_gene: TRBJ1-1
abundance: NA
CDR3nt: TGTGCCAGCAGTGGTAACTGGGGGCGCGAAGCTTTCTTT
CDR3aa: CASSGNWGREAFF

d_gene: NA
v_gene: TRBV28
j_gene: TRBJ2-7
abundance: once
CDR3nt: TGTGCCAGCAGTTTATATCCGGGTAGCTCCTACGAGCAGTACTTC
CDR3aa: CASSLYPGSSYEQYF

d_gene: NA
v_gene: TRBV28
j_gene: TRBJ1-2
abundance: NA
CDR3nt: TGTGCCAGCAGTCAGACGCCAATCGGGACAAACCATGGCTACACCTTC
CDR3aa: CASSQTPIGTNHGYTF

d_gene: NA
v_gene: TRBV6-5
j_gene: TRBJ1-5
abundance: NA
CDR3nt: TGTGCCAGCAGCATGCGGTATAGCAATCAGCCCCAGCATTTT
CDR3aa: CASSMRYSNQPQHF

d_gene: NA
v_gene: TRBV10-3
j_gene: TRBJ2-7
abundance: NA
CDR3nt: TGTGCCATCAGTGTCGGACAGGGAGGGAGTTTAGAGCAGTACTTC
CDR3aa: CAISVGQGGSLEQYF

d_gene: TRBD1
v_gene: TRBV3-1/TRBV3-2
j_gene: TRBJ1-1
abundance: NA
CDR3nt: TGTGCCAGCAGCCGAAAACGGGACAGGCGGGGCACTGAAGCTTTCTTT
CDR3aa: CASSRKRDRRGTEAFF

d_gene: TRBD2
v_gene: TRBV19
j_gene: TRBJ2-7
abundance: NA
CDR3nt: TGTGCCAGTAGTATTATGGGCGGGAGCTCCTACGAGCAGTACTTC
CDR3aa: CASSIMGGSSYEQYF

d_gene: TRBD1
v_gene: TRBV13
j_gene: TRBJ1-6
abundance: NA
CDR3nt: TGTGCCAGCAGCTTAGGCCTAGGGACAGTAAATTCACCCCTCCACTTT
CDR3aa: CASSLGLGTVNSPLHF

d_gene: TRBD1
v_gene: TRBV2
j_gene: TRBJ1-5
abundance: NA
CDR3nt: TGTGCCAGCAAATCTCGACAGGGGAATCAGCCCCAGCATTTT
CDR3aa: CASKSRQGNQPQHF

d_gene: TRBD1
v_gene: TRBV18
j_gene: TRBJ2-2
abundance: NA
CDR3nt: TGTGCCAGCTCACCAGGACCGGGACAGGGATTCACCGGGGAGCTGTTTTTT
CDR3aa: CASSPGPGQGFTGELFF

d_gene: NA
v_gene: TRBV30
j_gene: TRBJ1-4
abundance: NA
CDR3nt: TGTGCCTGGAGTGTCGGGACTCAGTCAACTAATGAAAAACTGTTTTTT
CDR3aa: CAWSVGTQSTNEKLFF

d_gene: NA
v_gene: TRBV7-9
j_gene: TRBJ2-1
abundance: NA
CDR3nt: TGTGCCAGCAGCTCTAGGGGACTTCCACCTCCCTACAATGAGCAGTTCTTC
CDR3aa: CASSSRGLPPPYNEQFF

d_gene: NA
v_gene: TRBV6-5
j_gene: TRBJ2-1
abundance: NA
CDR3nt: TGTGCCAGCAGTTACGGGAGCTCCTACAATGAGCAGTTCTTC
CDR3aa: CASSYGSSYNEQFF

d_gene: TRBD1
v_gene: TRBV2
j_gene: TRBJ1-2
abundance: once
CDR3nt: TGTGCCAGCAGACCCCCAGAGGGACAGAAATATCATGGCTACACCTTC
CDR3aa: CASRPPEGQKYHGYTF

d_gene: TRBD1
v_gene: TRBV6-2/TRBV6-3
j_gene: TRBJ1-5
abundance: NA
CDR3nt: TGTGCCAGCAGTACCCAGACAGGGCCCTCTCAGCCCCAGCATTTT
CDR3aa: CASSTQTGPSQPQHF

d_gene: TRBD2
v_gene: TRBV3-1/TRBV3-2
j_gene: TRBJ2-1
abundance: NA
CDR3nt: TGTGCCAGCAGCCCCGGACTAGCGGGGGGGAATGAGCAGTTCTTC
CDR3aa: CASSPGLAGGNEQFF

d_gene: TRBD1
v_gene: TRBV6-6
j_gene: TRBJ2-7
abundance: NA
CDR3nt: TGTGCCAGCAGAGCAGGGGGTTCGGACTACGAGCAGTACTTC
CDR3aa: CASRAGGSDYEQYF

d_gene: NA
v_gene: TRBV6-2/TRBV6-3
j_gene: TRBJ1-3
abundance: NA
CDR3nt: TGTGCCAGCAGCAACCCGCCGGCTGGAAACACCATATATTTT
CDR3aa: CASSNPPAGNTIYF

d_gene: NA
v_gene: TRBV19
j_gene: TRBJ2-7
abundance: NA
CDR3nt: TGTGCCAGTAGTATGGGGAGCTCCTACGAGCAGTACTTC
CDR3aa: CASSMGSSYEQYF

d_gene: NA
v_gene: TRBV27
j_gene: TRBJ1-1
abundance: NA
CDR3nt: TGTGCCAGCAGCCTCCTAGTGAACACTGAAGCTTTCTTT
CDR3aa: CASSLLVNTEAFF

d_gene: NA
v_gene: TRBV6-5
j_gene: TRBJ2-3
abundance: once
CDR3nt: TGTGCCAGCAGTTACGGGGGCAAGAGCACAGATACGCAGTATTTT
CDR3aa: CASSYGGKSTDTQYF

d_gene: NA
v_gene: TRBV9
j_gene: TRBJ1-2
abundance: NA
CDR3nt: TGTGCCAGCAGCGCTTCCCCTACAGGGTGGAACGACTATGGCTACACCTTC
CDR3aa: CASSASPTGWNDYGYTF

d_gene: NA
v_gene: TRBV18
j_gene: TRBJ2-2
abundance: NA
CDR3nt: TGTGCCAGCTCACCACAGCTTGAAAACACCGGGGAGCTGTTTTTT
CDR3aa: CASSPQLENTGELFF

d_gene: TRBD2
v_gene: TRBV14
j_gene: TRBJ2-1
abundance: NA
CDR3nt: TGTGCCAGCAGCCGGACTAGCGGGAGGGTCTCCTACAATGAGCAGTTCTTC
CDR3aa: CASSRTSGRVSYNEQFF

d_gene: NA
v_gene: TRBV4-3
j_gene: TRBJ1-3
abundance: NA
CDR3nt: TGCGCCAGCAGCCAAGTTCTAGGAGGCTCTGGAAACACCATATATTTT
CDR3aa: CASSQVLGGSGNTIYF

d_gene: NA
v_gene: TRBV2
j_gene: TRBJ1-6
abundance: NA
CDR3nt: TGTGCCAGCAGTGAAGCAAGGAGCTCCTATAATTCACCCCTCCACTTT
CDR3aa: CASSEARSSYNSPLHF

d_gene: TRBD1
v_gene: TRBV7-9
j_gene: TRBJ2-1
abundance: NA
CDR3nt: TGTGCCAGCAGCTACCCGGGACAGGTTTACAATGAGCAGTTCTTC
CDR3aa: CASSYPGQVYNEQFF

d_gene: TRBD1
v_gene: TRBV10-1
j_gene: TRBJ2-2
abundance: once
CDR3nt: TGCGCCAGCAGTGTGCTCCGGGACAGGGGTCTAGCGAACACCGGGGAGCTGTTTTTT
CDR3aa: CASSVLRDRGLANTGELFF

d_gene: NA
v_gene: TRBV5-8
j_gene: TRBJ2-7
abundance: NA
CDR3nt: TGTGCCAGCAGGCGGTACGAGCAGTACTTC
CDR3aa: CASRRYEQYF

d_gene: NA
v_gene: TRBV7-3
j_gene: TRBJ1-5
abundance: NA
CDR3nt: TGTGCCAGCAGCTCCGGTCAGGGTACTCAGCCCCAGCATTTT
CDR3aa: CASSSGQGTQPQHF

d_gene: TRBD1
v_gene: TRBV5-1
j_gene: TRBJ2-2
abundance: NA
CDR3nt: TGCGCCAGCACACAGGGGGGACAGAACACCGGGGAGCTGTTTTTT
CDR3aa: CASTQGGQNTGELFF

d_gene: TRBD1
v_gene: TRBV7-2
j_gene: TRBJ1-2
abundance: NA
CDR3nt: TGTGCCAGCAGTCGACAGGGGGCGAATGGCTACACCTTC
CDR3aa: CASSRQGANGYTF

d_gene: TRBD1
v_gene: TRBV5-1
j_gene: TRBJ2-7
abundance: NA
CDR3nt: TGCGCCAGCAGCTTTGCCGGGACAGGGACGAGTTACGAGCAGTACTTC
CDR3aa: CASSFAGTGTSYEQYF

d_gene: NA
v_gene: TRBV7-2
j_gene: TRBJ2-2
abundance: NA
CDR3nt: TGTGCCAGCAGCTTACAGTGGCTTCCCCCCGGGGAGCTGTTTTTT
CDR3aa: CASSLQWLPPGELFF